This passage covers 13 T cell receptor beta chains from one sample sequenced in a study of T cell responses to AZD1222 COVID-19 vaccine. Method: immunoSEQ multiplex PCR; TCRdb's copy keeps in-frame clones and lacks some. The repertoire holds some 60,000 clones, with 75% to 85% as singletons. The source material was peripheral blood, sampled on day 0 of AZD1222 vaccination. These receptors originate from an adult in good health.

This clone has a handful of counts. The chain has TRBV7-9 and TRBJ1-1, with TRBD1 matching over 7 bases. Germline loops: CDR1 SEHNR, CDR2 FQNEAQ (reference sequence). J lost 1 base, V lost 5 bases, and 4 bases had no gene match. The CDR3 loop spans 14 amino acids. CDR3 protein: CASSQGEWNTEAFF. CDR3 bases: TGTGCCAGCAGCCAGGGGGAATGGAACACTGAAGCTTTCTTT.

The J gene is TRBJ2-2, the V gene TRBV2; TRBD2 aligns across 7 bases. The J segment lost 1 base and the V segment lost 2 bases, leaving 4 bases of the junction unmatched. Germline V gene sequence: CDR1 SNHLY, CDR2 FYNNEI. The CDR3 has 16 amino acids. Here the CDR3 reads CASSEYGGRNTGELFF. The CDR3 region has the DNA TGTGCCAGCAGTGAATACGGCGGGAGGAACACCGGGGAGCTGTTTTTT.

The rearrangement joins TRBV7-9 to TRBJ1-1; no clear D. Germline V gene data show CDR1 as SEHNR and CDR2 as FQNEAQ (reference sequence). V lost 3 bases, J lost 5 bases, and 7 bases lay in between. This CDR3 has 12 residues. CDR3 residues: CASSFGDTEAFF. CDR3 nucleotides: TGTGCCAGCAGCTTCGGGGATACTGAAGCTTTCTTT.

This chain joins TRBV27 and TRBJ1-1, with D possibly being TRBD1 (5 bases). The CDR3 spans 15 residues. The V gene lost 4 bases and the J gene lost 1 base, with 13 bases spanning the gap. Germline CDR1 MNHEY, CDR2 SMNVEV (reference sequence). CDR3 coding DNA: TGTGCCAGCAGTTCCCACCGGGACGGGAACACTGAAGCTTTCTTT. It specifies CASSSHRDGNTEAFF.

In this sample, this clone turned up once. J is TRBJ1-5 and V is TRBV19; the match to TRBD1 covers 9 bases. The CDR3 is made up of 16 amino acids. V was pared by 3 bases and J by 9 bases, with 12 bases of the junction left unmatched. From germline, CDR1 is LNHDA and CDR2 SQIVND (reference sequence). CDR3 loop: CASSIQGQGPAGPQHF. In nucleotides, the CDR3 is TGTGCCAGTAGTATCCAAGGACAGGGGCCGGCGGGGCCCCAGCATTTT.

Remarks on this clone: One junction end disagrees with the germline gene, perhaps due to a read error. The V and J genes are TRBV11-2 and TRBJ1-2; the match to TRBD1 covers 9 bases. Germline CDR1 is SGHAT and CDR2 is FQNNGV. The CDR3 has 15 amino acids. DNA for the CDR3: TGTGCCAGCAGCCTATCCCGAACAGGGGGCTATGGCTACACCTTT. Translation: CASSLSRTGGYGYTF.

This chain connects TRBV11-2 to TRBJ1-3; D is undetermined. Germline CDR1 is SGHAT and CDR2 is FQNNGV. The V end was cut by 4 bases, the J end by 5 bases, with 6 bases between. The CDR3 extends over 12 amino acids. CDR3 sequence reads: CASSSNRNTIYF. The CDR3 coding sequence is TGTGCCAGCAGCTCAAACAGAAACACCATATATTTT. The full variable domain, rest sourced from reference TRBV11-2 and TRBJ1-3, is EAGVAQSPRYKIIEKRQSVAFWCNPISGHATLYWYQQILGQGPKLLIQFQNNGVVDDSQLPKDRFSAERLKGVDSTLKIQPAKLEDSAVYLCASSSNRNTIYFGEGSWLTVV.

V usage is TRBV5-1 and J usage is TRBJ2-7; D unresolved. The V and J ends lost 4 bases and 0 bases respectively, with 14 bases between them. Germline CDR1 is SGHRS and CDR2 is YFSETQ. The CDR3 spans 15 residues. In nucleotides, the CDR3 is TGCGCCAGCAGCCCGGCGATGGGCAGCTCCTACGAGCAGTACTTC. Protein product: CASSPAMGSSYEQYF.

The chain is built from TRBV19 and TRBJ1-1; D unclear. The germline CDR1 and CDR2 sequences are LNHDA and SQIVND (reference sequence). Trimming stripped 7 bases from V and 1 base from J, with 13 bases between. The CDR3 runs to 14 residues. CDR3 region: CASKRATENTEAFF. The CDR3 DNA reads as TGTGCCAGTAAAAGGGCTACAGAGAACACTGAAGCTTTCTTT.

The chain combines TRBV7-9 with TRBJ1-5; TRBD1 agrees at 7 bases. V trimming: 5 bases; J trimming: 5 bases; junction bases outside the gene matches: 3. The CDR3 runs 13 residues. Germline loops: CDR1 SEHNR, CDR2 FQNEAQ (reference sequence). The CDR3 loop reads CASSRGGDQPQHF. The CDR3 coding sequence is TGTGCCAGCAGCAGAGGGGGCGATCAGCCCCAGCATTTT.

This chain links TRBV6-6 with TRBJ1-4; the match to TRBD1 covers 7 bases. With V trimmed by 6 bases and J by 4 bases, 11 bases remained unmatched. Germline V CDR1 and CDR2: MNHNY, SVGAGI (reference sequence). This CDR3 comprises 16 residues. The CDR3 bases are TGTGCCAGCAGCCGATCCGGACAGGCCATTAATGAAAAACTGTTTTTT. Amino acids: CASSRSGQAINEKLFF.

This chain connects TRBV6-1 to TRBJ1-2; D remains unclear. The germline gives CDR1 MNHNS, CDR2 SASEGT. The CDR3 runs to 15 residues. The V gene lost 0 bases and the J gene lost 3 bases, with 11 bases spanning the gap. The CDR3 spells CASSEAFGYDYGYTF. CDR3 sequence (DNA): TGTGCCAGCAGTGAAGCGTTTGGGTACGACTATGGCTACACCTTC.

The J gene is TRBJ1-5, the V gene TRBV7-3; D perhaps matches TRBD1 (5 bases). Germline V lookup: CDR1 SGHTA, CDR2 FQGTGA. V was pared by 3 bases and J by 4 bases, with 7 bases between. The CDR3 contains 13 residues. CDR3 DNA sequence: TGTGCCAGCAGCTTGGGACGGAATCAGCCCCAGCATTTT. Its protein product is CASSLGRNQPQHF.